Sequencing of this T cell receptor beta chain was carried out in a study of cytomegalovirus exposure and HLA in healthy donors. Deletions cut 2 bases from V and 2 bases from J, with 10 bases between. Germline V CDR1 and CDR2: SGHTA, FQGTGA. This CDR3 contains 14 residues. PCR involved 60 Vbeta and 13 Jbeta primers. Generated by immunoSEQ multiplex PCR, the TCRdb table keeps only in-frame clones and is missing some. Among under 95,000 clones, about 78% were seen once, and the ten largest hold 9.5% to 13%. This clone showed up just a few times. The chain recombines TRBV7-3 with TRBJ2-7; TRBD1 is a possible D gene (6 bases). The specimen sequenced was PBMCs. This TCR was recovered from a woman aged 40 to 49 in good health and CMV-seropositive. The CDR3 here is CASSLVGQTYEQYF. The CDR3 nucleotides read TGTGCCAGCAGCTTAGTAGGACAGACCTACGAGCAGTACTTC.